The clone carrying this T cell receptor beta chain has more than one count but fewer than ten. The antigen remains unidentified. The sample originates from a study of response to subunit inactivated influenza vaccine. Whole-study results and caveats: The authors put forward the suggestion that each seasonal influenza vaccination may bring in only a limited number of new T cells.

TCRdb called the RT-PCR reads again in MiXCR, with one record for every CDR3 protein. The sample includes approximately 310,000 distinct CDR3 sequences, 20% to 25% of them seen just once. The CDR3 has 13 residues. CDR1 SGHAT and CDR2 FQNNGV come from the germline V gene. V was trimmed by 2 bases and J by 2 bases, leaving 7 bases between them. The specimen comprised PBMCs from blood, sampled less than 22 months after vaccination. The source is a man between 50 and 69 years old who received an inactivated influenza vaccine. The rearrangement uses TRBV11-2 and TRBJ2-7; D is possibly TRBD2 (6 bases). In DNA, the CDR3 is TGTGCCAGCAGCTTACGACTAGCCTACGAGCAGTACTTC. Protein: CASSLRLAYEQYF.